This entry lists 9 T cell receptor beta chains sequenced from one sample in a study of Graves' ophthalmopathy and Graves' hyperthyroidism. The TCR beta CDR3 regions underwent amplification from RNA transcripts. An initial RT-PCR round employing HTBI primers preceded a second-round multiplex PCR. A single record per CDR3 protein comes from TCRdb applying MiXCR to the multiplex PCR reads. Here the sample spans around 660,000 distinct CDR3 sequences, roughly 41% being singletons. The sequenced sample consisted of peripheral blood. The source of these receptors is an adult man with Graves' ophthalmopathy.

This clonotype was recorded a few times. This chain uses TRBV15 with TRBJ2-5, with 11 bases fitting TRBD2. This CDR3 spans 14 amino acids. Germline values: CDR1 LNHNV, CDR2 YYDKDF (reference sequence). Trimming at V came to 5 bases and at J to 5 bases, leaving 4 bases not matched to a gene. The CDR3 coding sequence is TGTGCCACCAGCGATGGACTAGCGGGTGAGACCCAGTACTTC. It encodes CATSDGLAGETQYF.

The chain combines TRBV10-3 with TRBJ1-2, with D possibly TRBD1 on 5 matching bases. Germline loops: CDR1 ENHRY, CDR2 SYGVKD. This CDR3 comprises 14 residues. The CDR3 DNA reads as TGTACCGGCAGTGTTGTGACAGCTAACTATGGCTACACCTTC. This encodes CTGSVVTANYGYTF.

This clonotype was detected many times. The CDR3 protein is CASSPAGLGNQPQHF. The CDR3 DNA follows: TGTGCCAGCAGCCCAGCAGGCTTAGGCAATCAGCCCCAGCATTTT. The V gene is TRBV14, the J gene TRBJ1-5; D gene ambiguous. This CDR3 has 15 amino acids. Germline-derived CDR1 and CDR2 are SGHDN and FVKESK. The germline V and J ends were trimmed by 4 bases and 2 bases, with 12 bases remaining between them.

This chain uses TRBV14 with TRBJ2-2; no clear D gene. V was pared by 3 bases and J by 5 bases, with 7 bases between. This CDR3 contains 13 residues. CDR1 SGHDN and CDR2 FVKESK come from the germline V gene. CDR3 loop: CASSHLGTGELFF. CDR3 nucleotides: TGTGCCAGCAGCCATTTAGGAACCGGGGAGCTGTTTTTT.

This clonotype was detected ten times or more. V usage is TRBV19 and J usage is TRBJ1-5; D uncertain. V was shortened by 5 bases and J by 5 bases, with 10 bases between the two germline ends. Per the germline V gene, CDR1 is LNHDA and CDR2 is SQIVND (reference sequence). The CDR3 has 13 amino acids. CDR3 residues: CASSVGDYQPQHF. The CDR3 DNA is TGTGCCAGTAGTGTAGGCGATTATCAGCCCCAGCATTTT.

This clonotype was counted ten times or more. The V gene is TRBV12-3 or TRBV12-4, the J gene TRBJ1-5, with 9 bases lining up with TRBD1. V lost 4 bases, J lost 4 bases, and 5 bases stayed unmatched. The CDR3 spans 15 residues. DNA for the CDR3: TGTGCCAGCAGTTCCGGACAGGGGCTTAATCAGCCCCAGCATTTT. This translates into CASSSGQGLNQPQHF.

As regards this clonotype: The junction departs from the called germline gene at one end, perhaps through a read error. The chain couples TRBV6-6 to TRBJ2-5, with a tentative D call TRBD1 (6 bases). The CDR3 runs 14 residues. Germline CDR1 and CDR2: MNHNY and SVGAGI (reference sequence). CDR3 region: CASSYGLAGETQCF. DNA of the CDR3: TGTGCCAGCAGTTACGGCCTAGCAGGGGAGACCCAGTGCTTC.

Comment on this clonotype: This may be a read error, as it is one base from a much larger clone. This chain connects TRBV10-2 to TRBJ2-7, with D uncertain. CDR1 is WSHSY and CDR2 is SAAADI in the germline V gene. This CDR3 region has 13 residues. Trimming left V 4 bases short and J 2 bases short, with 9 bases between. This chain's CDR3 is CASSGPDTYEQYF. The CDR3 DNA reads as TGCGCCAGCAGTGGACCAGATACCTACGAGCAGTACTTC.

This chain uses TRBV29-1 with TRBJ2-7, with unresolved D. This CDR3 contains 13 residues. The ends were cut back, 0 bases at V and 7 bases at J, with 13 bases in the middle. Germline V lookup: CDR1 SQVTM, CDR2 ANQGSEA. The CDR3 nucleotides are TGCAGCGTTGAAGAGGCACTCGGCGCGGAGCAGTACTTC. It translates to CSVEEALGAEQYF.